A single sample is the source of the 9 T cell receptor beta chains below, sequenced in a study of T cells after yellow fever vaccination. TCRdb fed the 5' RACE reads into MiXCR, producing one record per CDR3 protein. In the table there are 45,000 to 75,000 distinct CDR3 sequences, around 6.2% of which are singletons. This sample comprised PBMCs, either bulk or a sorted T-cell subset (CD4+, CD8+, memory, or dextramer-sorted; not recorded which), obtained on the day of the yellow fever booster vaccination. These receptors were taken from a man aged 18 to 29 who received the YFV17D yellow fever vaccine.

The sample holds a few counts of this clonotype. V and J are TRBV7-3 and TRBJ1-6; D may be TRBD1 (5 bases). Trimming removed 3 bases at V and 13 bases at J, with 10 bases between. From germline, CDR1 is SGHTA and CDR2 FQGTGA. The CDR3 sequence is 12 residues long. The CDR3 nucleotides are TGTGCCAGCAGCTTCCCGGGGGATCCCCTCCACTTT. As protein: CASSFPGDPLHF.

The V call is TRBV24-1, the J call TRBJ2-5; D is perhaps TRBD1 or TRBD2 (5 bases each). The CDR3 runs 12 residues. CDR1 and CDR2 (germline): KGHDR, SFDVKD. Deletions cut 11 bases from V and 5 bases from J, with 14 bases between. The CDR3 reads CAIGTPGETQYF. CDR3 bases: TGTGCCATAGGGACGCCTGGGGAGACCCAGTACTTC.

Ten or more counts support this clonotype. The V gene is TRBV29-1, the J gene TRBJ2-1; TRBD1 matches 11 bases. The V and J ends lost 7 bases and 3 bases, in that order; junction bases with no gene match: 2. The germline gives CDR1 SQVTM, CDR2 ANQGSEA. This CDR3 region has 13 residues. The CDR3 sequence: CSDGTGGYNEQFF. As DNA, the CDR3 is TGCAGCGATGGGACAGGGGGCTACAATGAGCAGTTCTTC.

This clonotype was detected a few times. V usage is TRBV13 and J usage is TRBJ2-7; tentatively, D is TRBD1 (6 bases). The germline gives CDR1 PRHDT, CDR2 FYEKMQ (reference sequence). V lost 4 bases and J lost 5, with 6 bases in between. The CDR3 runs to 11 residues. CDR3 bases: TGTGCCAGCAGCTCAGGGGACGAGCAGTACTTC. Its translation is CASSSGDEQYF.

Many counts were recorded for this clonotype. The V call is TRBV4-1, the J call TRBJ1-5; D is possibly TRBD1 (6 bases). Per germline, CDR1 MGHRA and CDR2 YSYEKL. The V end lost 3 bases, the J end lost 6 bases, and 12 bases lay between the germline ends. This CDR3 spans 14 amino acids. The CDR3 nucleotides are TGCGCCAGCAGCCAGGAAACAGGGACTCAGCCCCAGCATTTT. It is translated as CASSQETGTQPQHF.

The chain uses TRBV5-6 and TRBJ2-1; TRBD1 aligns across 7 bases. The germline CDR1 and CDR2 sequences are SGHDT and YYEEEE. The CDR3 has 15 residues. The V segment lost 4 bases and the J segment 2 bases; nucleotides outside the gene matches: 6. CDR3 residues: CASSPNQGAYNEQFF. The CDR3 DNA sequence: TGTGCCAGCAGCCCTAACCAGGGGGCCTACAATGAGCAGTTCTTC.

The table lists this clonotype with many counts. V gene TRBV5-6 combines with J gene TRBJ2-7, with D hard to call. The germline gives CDR1 SGHDT, CDR2 YYEEEE. This CDR3 region has 14 residues. V was pared by 5 bases and J by 4 bases, with 16 bases between. The CDR3, as DNA: TGTGCCAGCAGTATGGCCGGGCAGGAGTACGAGCAGTACGTC. It translates to CASSMAGQEYEQYV.

This clonotype showed up many times. This chain links TRBV7-9 with TRBJ1-2; D is ambiguous. The CDR3 spans 14 residues. Trimming left V 5 bases short and J 1 base short, with 11 bases between. Germline V lookup: CDR1 SEHNR, CDR2 FQNEAQ (reference sequence). CDR3 amino acids: CASSNTEINYGYTF. The CDR3 DNA sequence: TGTGCCAGCAGCAACACAGAGATTAACTATGGCTACACCTTC.

This clonotype was seen at least ten times. The gene calls are TRBV6-5 and TRBJ2-7; D might be TRBD1 (6 bases). This CDR3 region has 14 residues. Germline-derived CDR1 and CDR2 are MNHEY and SVGAGI. Trimming removed 5 bases at V and 2 bases at J, with 13 bases between. CDR3 protein: CASSRRTVPYEQYF. Here the CDR3 DNA reads TGTGCCAGCAGTCGCCGGACAGTACCCTACGAGCAGTACTTC.